This entry is about one T cell receptor (beta chain). This entry belongs to a study of shared T cell receptors in the human thymus. The V gene lost 3 bases and the J gene lost 0 bases, with 9 bases spanning the gap. The germline V gene encodes CDR1 SNHLY and CDR2 FYNNEI. The CDR3 is 15 residues long. Only in-frame clones appear in the TCRdb table, and some are missing; sequencing was by immunoSEQ multiplex PCR. The data show around 730,000 clones, approximately 83% seen once. These data also featured in a second study, about human thymus T cells. Per that paper: The donor group consisted of healthy Finnish infants who were having corrective surgery for congenital heart defects. Thymic tissue was derived from resections collected during corrective heart surgery. Usage of V and J genes appeared biased in thymic and blood repertoires. Related studies noted strongly shared thymic repertoires across unrelated people.

The receptor was isolated from a girl under two years old with a congenital heart defect. The chain carries TRBV2 and TRBJ1-3; D ambiguous. The specimen was thymocytes. The CDR3 region is CASSDRQISGNTIYF. DNA for the CDR3: TGTGCCAGCAGTGACAGGCAGATCTCTGGAAACACCATATATTTT.